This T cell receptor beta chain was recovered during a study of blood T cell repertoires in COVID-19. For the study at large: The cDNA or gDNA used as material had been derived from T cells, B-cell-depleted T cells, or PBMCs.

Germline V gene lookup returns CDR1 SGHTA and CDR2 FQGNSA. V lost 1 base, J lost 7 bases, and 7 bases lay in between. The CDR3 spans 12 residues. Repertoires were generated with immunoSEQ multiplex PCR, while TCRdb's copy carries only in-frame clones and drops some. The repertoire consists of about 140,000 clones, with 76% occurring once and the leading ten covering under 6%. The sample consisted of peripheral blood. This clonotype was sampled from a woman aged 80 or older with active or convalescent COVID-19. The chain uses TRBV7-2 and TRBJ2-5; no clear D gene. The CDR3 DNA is TGTGCCAGCAGCTTAGGAGCAGGGACCCAGTACTTC. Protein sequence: CASSLGAGTQYF.